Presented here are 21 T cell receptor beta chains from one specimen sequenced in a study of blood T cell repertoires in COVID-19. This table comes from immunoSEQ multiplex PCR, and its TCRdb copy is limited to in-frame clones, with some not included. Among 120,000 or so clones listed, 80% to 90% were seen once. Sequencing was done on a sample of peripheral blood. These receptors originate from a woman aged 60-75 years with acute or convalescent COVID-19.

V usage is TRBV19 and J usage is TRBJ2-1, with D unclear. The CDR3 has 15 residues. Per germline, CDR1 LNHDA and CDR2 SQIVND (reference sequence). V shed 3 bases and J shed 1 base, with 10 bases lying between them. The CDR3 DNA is TGTGCCAGTAGTATTCGGTCCCTATCCTACAATGAGCAGTTCTTC. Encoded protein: CASSIRSLSYNEQFF.

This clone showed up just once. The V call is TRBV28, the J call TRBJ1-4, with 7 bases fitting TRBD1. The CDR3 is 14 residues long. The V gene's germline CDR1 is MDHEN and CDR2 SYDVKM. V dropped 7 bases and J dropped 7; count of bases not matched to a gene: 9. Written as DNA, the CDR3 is TGTGCCAGCAACATACCGGGACAGCCTGAAAAACTGTTTTTT. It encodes CASNIPGQPEKLFF.

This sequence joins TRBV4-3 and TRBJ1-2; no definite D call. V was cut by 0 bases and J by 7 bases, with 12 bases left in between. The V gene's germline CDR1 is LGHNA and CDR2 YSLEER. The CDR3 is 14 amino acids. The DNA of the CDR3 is TGCGCCAGCAGCCAAGAGGATACTATGTCTGGCTACACCTTC. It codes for CASSQEDTMSGYTF.

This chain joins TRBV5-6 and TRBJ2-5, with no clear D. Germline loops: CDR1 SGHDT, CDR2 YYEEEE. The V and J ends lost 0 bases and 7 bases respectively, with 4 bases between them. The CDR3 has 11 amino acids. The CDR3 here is CASSLERTQYF. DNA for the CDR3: TGTGCCAGCAGCTTGGAGCGGACCCAGTACTTC.

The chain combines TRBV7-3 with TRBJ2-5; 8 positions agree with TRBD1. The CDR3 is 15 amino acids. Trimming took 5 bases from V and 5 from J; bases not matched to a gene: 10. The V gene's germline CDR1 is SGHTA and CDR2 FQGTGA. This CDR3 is CASSPDREGWETQYF. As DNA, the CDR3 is TGTGCCAGCAGCCCGGACAGGGAAGGATGGGAGACCCAGTACTTC.

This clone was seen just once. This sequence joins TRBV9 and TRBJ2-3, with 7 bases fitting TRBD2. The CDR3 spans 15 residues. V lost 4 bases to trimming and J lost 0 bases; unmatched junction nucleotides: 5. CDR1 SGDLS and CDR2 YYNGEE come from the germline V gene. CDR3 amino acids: CASSPHGGSTDTQYF. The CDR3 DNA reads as TGTGCCAGCAGCCCCCACGGGGGGAGCACAGATACGCAGTATTTT.

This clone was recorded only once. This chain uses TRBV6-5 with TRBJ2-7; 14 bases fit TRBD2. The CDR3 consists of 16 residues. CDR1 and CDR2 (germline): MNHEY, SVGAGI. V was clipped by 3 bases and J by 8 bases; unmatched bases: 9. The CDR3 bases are TGTGCCAGCAGTTATTCGACTAGCGGGGGGGCCGCGCAGCAGTACTTC. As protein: CASSYSTSGGAAQQYF.

This chain's CDR3 is CASSAGQGGFYGYTF. CDR3 in DNA: TGTGCCAGCAGCGCTGGACAGGGGGGATTCTATGGCTACACCTTC. This rearrangement joins TRBV7-2 to TRBJ1-2; TRBD1 agrees at 10 bases. J gave up 4 bases and V 5 bases, and 7 bases lay outside the gene matches. The CDR3 runs to 15 residues. Germline values: CDR1 SGHTA, CDR2 FQGNSA.

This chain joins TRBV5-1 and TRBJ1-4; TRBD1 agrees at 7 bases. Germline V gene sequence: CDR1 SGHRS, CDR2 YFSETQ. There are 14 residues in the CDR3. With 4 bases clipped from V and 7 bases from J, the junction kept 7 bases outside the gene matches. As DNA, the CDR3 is TGCGCCAGCAGCCGGGACAGAGAGGGTGAAAAACTGTTTTTT. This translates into CASSRDREGEKLFF.

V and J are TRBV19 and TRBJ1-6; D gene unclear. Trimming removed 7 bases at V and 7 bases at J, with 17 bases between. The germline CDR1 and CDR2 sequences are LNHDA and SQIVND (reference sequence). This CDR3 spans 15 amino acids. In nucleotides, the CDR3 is TGTGCCAGTACTCCTCAAATGCTAGAGAATTCACCCCTCCACTTT. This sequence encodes CASTPQMLENSPLHF.

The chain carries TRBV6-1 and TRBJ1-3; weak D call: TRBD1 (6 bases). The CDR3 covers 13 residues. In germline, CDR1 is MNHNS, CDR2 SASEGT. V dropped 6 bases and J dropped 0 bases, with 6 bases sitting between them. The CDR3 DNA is TGTGCCAGCAGGACAGGCTCTGGAAACACCATATATTTT. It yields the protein CASRTGSGNTIYF.

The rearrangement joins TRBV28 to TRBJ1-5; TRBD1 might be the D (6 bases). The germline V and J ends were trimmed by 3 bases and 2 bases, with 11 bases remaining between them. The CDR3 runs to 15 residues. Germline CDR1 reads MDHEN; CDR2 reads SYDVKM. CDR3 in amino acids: CASSFVGAGNQPQHF. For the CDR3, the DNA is TGTGCCAGCAGTTTCGTGGGGGCCGGCAATCAGCCCCAGCATTTT.

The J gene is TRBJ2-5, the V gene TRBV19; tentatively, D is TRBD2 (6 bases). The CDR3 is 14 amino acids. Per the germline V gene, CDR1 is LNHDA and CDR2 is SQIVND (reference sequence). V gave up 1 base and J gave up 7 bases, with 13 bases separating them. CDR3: CASSIAGWGGTQYF. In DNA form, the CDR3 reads TGTGCCAGTAGTATAGCGGGGTGGGGAGGGACCCAGTACTTC.

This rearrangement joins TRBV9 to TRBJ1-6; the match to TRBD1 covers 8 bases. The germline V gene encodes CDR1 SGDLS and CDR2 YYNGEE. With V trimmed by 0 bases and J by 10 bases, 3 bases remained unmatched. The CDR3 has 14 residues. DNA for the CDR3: TGTGCCAGCAGCGTAGAGGCAGGGGGCTCACCCCTCCACTTT. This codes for CASSVEAGGSPLHF. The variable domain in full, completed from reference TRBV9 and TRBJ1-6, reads DSGVTQTPKHLITATGQRVTLRCSPRSGDLSVYWYQQSLDQGLQFLIQYYNGEERAKGNILERFSAQQFPDLHSELNLSSLELGDSALYFCASSVEAGGSPLHFGNGTRLTVT.

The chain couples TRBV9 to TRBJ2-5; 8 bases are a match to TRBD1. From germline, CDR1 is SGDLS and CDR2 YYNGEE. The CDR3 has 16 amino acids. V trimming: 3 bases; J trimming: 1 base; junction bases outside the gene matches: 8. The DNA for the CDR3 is TGTGCCAGCAGCGCCCCGGACAGGGTGAGCCAAGAGACCCAGTACTTC. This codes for CASSAPDRVSQETQYF.

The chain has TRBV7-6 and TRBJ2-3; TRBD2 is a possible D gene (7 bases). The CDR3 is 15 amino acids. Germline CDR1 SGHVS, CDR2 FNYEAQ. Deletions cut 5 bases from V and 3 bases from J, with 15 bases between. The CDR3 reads CASSGGGGFTDTQYF. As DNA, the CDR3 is TGTGCCAGCAGCGGGGGCGGGGGTTTTACAGATACGCAGTATTTT.

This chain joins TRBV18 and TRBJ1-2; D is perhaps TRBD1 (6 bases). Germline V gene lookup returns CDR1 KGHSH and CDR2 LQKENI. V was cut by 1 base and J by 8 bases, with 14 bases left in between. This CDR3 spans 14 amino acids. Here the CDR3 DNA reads TGTGCCAGCTCACCACAGGGTGGGGGCGGCGGCTACACCTTC. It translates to CASSPQGGGGGYTF.

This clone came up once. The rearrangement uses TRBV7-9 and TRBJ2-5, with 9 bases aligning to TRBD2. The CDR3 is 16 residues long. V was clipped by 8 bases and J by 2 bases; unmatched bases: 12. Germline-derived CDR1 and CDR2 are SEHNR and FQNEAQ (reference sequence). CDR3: CASWAGGPRYQETQYF. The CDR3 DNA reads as TGTGCCAGCTGGGCGGGGGGGCCGAGGTATCAAGAGACCCAGTACTTC.

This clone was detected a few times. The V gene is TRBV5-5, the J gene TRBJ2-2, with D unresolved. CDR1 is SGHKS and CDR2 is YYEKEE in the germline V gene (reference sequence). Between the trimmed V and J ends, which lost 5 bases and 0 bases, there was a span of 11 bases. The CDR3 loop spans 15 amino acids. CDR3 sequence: CASRYAPANTGELFF. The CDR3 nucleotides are TGTGCCAGCAGGTATGCACCGGCGAACACCGGGGAGCTGTTTTTT.

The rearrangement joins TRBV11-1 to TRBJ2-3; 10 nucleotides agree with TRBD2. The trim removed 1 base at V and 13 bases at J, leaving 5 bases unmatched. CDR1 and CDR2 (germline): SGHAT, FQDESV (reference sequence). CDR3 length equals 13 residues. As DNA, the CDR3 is TGTGCCAGCAGCTTAGTGGGAACTAGCGGGGAGTATTTT. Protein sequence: CASSLVGTSGEYF.

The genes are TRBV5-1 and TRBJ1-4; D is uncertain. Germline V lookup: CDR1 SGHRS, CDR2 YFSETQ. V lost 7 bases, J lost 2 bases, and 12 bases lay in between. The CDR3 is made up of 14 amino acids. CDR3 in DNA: TGCGCCAGCTCTGGAGGTGGGACTAATGAAAAACTGTTTTTT. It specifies CASSGGGTNEKLFF.